The source of this TCR beta chain is a study of control samples from healthy donors and cancer patients. Some clones are missing from TCRdb's copy, which holds only in-frame ones; the method was immunoSEQ multiplex PCR. The data show 99,000 or so clones, with roughly 86% seen just once and 2% to 2.5% held by the top ten. The CDR3 runs to 17 residues. Germline CDR1 is SGDLS and CDR2 is YYNGEE. J lost 4 bases, V lost 4 bases, and 16 bases had no gene match. This receptor was obtained from a man aged 55 to 70 in good health. V usage is TRBV9 and J usage is TRBJ1-2; 7 bases agree with TRBD1. Sequenced: blood. The CDR3 sequence: CASSSRRGTDFVYGYTF. CDR3 bases: TGTGCCAGCAGCTCCCGGAGGGGGACAGACTTTGTCTATGGCTACACCTTC.